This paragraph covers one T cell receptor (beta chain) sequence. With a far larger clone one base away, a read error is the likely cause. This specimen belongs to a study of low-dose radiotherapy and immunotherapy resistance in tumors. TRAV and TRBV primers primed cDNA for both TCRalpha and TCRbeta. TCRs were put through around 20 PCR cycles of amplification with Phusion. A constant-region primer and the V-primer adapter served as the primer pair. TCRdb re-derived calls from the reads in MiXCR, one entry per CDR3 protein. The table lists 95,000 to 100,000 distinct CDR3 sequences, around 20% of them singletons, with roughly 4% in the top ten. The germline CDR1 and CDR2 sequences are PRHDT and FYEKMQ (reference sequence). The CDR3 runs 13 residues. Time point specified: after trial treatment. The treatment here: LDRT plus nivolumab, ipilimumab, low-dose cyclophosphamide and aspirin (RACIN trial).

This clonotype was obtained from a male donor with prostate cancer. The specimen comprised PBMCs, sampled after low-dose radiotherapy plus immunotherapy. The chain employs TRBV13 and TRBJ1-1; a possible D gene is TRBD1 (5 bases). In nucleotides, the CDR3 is TGTGCCAGCGGCTTTGTGGGGGGAGGTGAAGCTTTCTTT. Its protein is CASGFVGGGEAFF.